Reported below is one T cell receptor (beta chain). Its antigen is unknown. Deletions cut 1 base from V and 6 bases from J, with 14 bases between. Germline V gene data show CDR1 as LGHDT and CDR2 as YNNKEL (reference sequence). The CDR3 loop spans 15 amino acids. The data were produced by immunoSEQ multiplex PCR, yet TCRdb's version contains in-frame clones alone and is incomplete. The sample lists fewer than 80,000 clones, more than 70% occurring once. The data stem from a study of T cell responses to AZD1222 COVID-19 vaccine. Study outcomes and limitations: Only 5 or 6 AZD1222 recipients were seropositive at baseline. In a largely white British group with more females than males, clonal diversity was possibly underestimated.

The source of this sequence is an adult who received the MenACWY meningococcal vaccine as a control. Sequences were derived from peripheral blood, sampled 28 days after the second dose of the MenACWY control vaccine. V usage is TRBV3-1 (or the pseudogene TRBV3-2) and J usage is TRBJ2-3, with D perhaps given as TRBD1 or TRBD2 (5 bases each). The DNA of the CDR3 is TGTGCCAGCAGCCAAGGTCGGTGGGGCGGGGATACGCAGTATTTT. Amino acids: CASSQGRWGGDTQYF.